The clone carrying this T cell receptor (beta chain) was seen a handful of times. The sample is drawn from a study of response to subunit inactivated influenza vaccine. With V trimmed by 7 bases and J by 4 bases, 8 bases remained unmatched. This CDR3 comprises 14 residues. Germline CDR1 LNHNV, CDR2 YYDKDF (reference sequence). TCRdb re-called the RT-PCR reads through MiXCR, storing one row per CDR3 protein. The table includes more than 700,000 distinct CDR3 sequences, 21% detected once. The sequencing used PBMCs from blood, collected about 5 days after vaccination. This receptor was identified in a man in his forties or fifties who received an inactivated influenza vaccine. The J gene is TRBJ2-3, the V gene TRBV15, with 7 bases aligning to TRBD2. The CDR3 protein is CATMSGMGADTQYF. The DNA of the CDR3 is TGTGCCACCATGAGCGGGATGGGCGCAGATACGCAGTATTTT.